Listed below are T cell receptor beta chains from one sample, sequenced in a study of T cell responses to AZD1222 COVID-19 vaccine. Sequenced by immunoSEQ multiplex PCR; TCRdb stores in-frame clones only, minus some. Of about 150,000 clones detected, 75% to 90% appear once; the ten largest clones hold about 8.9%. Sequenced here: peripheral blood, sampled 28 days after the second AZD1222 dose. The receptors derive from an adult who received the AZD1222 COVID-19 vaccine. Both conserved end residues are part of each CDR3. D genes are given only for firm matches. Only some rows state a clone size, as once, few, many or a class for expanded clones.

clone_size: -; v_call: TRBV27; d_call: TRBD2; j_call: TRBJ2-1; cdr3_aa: CASSLLAGPAGEQFF; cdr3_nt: TGTGCCAGCAGTTTACTAGCGGGACCGGCGGGTGAGCAGTTCTTC
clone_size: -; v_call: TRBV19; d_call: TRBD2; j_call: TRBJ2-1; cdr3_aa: CASSIPTGGANEQFF; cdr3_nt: TGTGCCAGTAGTATCCCGACGGGGGGAGCAAATGAGCAGTTCTTC
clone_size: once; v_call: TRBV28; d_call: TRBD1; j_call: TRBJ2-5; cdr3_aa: CASSLKGQGAIETQYF; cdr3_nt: TGTGCCAGCAGTCTTAAGGGACAGGGGGCAATAGAGACCCAGTACTTC
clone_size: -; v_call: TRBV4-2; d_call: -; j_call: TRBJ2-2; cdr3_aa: CASSQDEGQRSRGELFF; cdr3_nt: TGTGCCAGCAGCCAAGATGAAGGCCAGCGGAGCCGCGGGGAGCTGTTTTTT
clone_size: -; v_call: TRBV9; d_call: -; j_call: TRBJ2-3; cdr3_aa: CASSTRPVTDTQYF; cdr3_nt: TGTGCCAGCAGCACCCGACCGGTCACAGATACGCAGTATTTT
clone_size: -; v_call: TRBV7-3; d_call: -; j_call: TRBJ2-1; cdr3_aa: CASSLIGGNEQFF; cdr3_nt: TGTGCCAGCAGCTTAATTGGGGGGAATGAGCAGTTCTTC
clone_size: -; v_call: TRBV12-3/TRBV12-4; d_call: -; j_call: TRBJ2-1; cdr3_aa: CASSLEGDEQFF; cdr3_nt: TGTGCCAGCAGTTTAGAAGGGGACGAGCAGTTCTTC
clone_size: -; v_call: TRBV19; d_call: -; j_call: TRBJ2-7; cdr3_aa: CASSMTTIPYEQYF; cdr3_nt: TGTGCCAGTAGTATGACAACAATCCCCTACGAGCAGTACTTC
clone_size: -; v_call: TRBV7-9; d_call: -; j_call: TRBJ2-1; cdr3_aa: CASSSDNYNEQFF; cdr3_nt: TGTGCCAGCAGCTCCGACAACTACAATGAGCAGTTCTTC
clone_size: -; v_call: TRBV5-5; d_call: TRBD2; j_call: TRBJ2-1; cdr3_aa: CASSFLTSGIYEQFF; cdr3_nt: TGTGCCAGCAGCTTTTTGACTAGCGGGATTTATGAGCAGTTCTTC
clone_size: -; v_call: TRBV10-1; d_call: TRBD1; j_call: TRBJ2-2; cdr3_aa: CASSVWTGVIGELFF; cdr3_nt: TGCGCCAGCAGTGTATGGACAGGGGTGATCGGGGAGCTGTTTTTT
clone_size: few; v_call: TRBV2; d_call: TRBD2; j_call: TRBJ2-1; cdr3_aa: CASSDRLAGAAEQFF; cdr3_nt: TGTGCCAGCAGTGACAGACTAGCGGGGGCCGCTGAGCAGTTCTTC
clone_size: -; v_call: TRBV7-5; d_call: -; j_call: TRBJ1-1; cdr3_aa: CARSSGQNTEAFF; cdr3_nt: TGTGCCAGAAGCTCGGGACAGAACACTGAAGCTTTCTTT
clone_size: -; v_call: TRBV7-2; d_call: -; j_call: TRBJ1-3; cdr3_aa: CASTLSGGNGNTIYF; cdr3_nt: TGTGCCAGCACCCTTAGTGGGGGGAATGGAAACACCATATATTTT
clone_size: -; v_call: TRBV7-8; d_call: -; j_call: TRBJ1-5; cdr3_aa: CASSLQGSNQPQHF; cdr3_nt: TGTGCCAGCAGCCTACAGGGTTCAAATCAGCCCCAGCATTTT
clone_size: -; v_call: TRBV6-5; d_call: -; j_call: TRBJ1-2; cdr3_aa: CASSFGGGRPLYGYTF; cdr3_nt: TGTGCCAGCAGTTTCGGAGGGGGGAGACCCCTCTATGGCTACACCTTC
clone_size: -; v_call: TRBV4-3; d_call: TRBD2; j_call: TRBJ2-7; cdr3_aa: CASSQGVAGSAYEQYF; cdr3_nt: TGCGCCAGCAGCCAGGGGGTAGCGGGCTCCGCCTACGAGCAGTACTTC
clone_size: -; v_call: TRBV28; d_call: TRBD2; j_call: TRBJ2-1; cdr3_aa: CASSGAGTSGLNEQFF; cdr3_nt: TGTGCCAGCAGTGGAGCCGGGACTAGCGGGTTGAATGAGCAGTTCTTC